This T cell receptor (beta chain) was observed in a study of CD8+CD57+ T cells in acquired aplastic anemia (dated by TCRdb to about 2018). A note on the overall study: On average, sorted CD4+ and CD8+ cells yielded around 3.4 ug of extracted DNA, with a range of about 0.17 to 27.4 ug. CD8+CD57+ expansion was defined as a frequency above the mean frequency observed in healthy subjects.

This clonotype was found many times. It lacks a known antigen. No much larger clone exists at a distance of one base, and base qualities are not known. TCR beta VDJ combination and CDR3 sequence profiling used genomic DNA as the template. An Illumina HiSeq 2000 was used for TCR repertoire sequencing. On the study's bioinformatics: Repertoires were assessed using TRBV/TRBJ rearrangement plots, CDR3 size and DJ length profiles, and Simpson's diversity index. The most abundant DNA sequence in the deep sequencing data was taken as the immunodominant clone. CDR3 amino acid sequences were screened for sharing across subjects and compared with published repertoires and the VDJdb database. TCRdb reran the public reads through fastp at Q25 and MiXCR, keeping productive beta chains. Rows merge per CDR3 protein into single entries with the most common DNA and genes. TCRdb's processing, not the authors' own work, is the source of the V and J calls. The table for this sample lists approximately 300,000 distinct CDR3 sequences; around three fifths of them were counted only once. The top ten clonotypes cover 1.3% of the sample.

Study-wide conclusions, independent of this receptor: No significant difference in CD8+ Simpson's diversity was found between patients and healthy controls (P=0.060). Although 25 to 30 CD8+ CDR3 sequences were shared by patients and controls, these sequences appeared highly expressed in patients and within the immunodominant clones of patients.

From the cysteine up to the phenylalanine, the CDR3 has a length of 15 residues. Kept here is only the CDR3 DNA, which spans 45 bases and is read in frame from base 1. V loses 2 bases of germline sequence and J loses 0 bases, and the interval between the two ends is 5 bases. From the germline V gene, CDR1 is KGHSH and CDR2 is LQKENI. The patients picked for sequencing were ones in whom flow cytometry had shown an expansion of CD8+CD57+ cells. Severe acquired aplastic anemia was diagnosed in all patients according to International Study of Aplastic Anemia and Agranulocytosis and Camitta criteria. At the time blood was sampled, none of the patients had received any therapy. TCR repertoires of sorted CD4+ and CD8+ blood T cells from severe aplastic anemia patients and healthy subjects were deep-sequenced in the study. In the USA, patient enrollment took place under clinicaltrials.gov protocols 00001620, 01623167, 00001397, 00071045, 00081523 and 00961064. Ficoll-Paque density gradient centrifugation was used to isolate peripheral blood mononuclear cells. Before DNA extraction, CD4+ and CD8+ T cells were sorted by FACS or by magnetic beads.

The sample was sorted CD4+, CD8+, or CD8+CD57+ T cells (not recorded which) from PBMCs. The source is a human donor with aplastic anemia. The sequence links TRBV18 to TRBJ2-6; the D gene may be TRBD1 or TRBD2, since each aligns over 5 bases. The nucleotides read TGTGCCAGCTCACCAGGGGGCTCTGGGGCCAACGTCCTGACTTTC. It encodes CASSPGGSGANVLTF.